This T cell receptor (beta chain) comes out of a study of molecular identifiers for immune sequencing clone quantification. Listed TCR primers, together with previously described methods, were used for the bulk TCR libraries. Via MiXCR, TCRdb re-called the PCR reads, giving one row per CDR3 protein. The table lists about 98,000 distinct CDR3 sequences, around 37% of them singletons. Points from the study as a whole: Effector cells had over 98% of their molecules in clones above 20 RNA copies, while naive cells had under 1%. For highly expanded clones, sizes could be underestimated when identical TCR molecules share a barcode.

This clonotype was picked up a small number of times. Its specificity is unknown. The CD8+CD4-CCR7+CD45RA+ phenotype defined the sorted naive CD8 T cells. The CDR3 sequence is 15 residues long. Germline assignment: CDR1 SGHTA and CDR2 FQGNSA. Trimming removed 2 bases at V and 0 bases at J, with 8 bases between. This sequence joins TRBV7-2 and TRBJ2-1, with D uncertain. The sequenced material came from naive CD8+ T cells from blood, with Jurkat cell RNA spiked in. Specified subset: FACS-sorted CD8+CD4-CCR7+CD45RA+ naive T cells. This TCR derives from a human donor in good health. Some libraries in this study had Jurkat cell RNA spiked in. Here the CDR3 DNA reads TGTGCCAGCAGCTTAAGCCCGAGCTCCTACAATGAGCAGTTCTTC. Protein sequence: CASSLSPSSYNEQFF. Full variable domain (outside the CDR3, taken from reference TRBV7-2 and TRBJ2-1): GAGVSQSPSNKVTEKGKDVELRCDPISGHTALYWYRQSLGQGLEFLIYFQGNSAPDKSGLPSDRFSAERTGGSVSTLTIQRTQQEDSAVYLCASSLSPSSYNEQFFGPGTRLTVL.